These 32 T cell receptor beta chains originate from one sample sequenced in a study of cytomegalovirus exposure and HLA in healthy donors. It was with 60 Vbeta and 13 Jbeta primers that the PCR ran. Only in-frame clones appear in the TCRdb table, and some are missing; sequencing was by immunoSEQ multiplex PCR. Among about 200,000 clones listed, roughly four fifths were seen once. Input material: PBMCs. All receptors come from a woman in her forties in good health and CMV-seronegative.

V and J are TRBV7-2 and TRBJ2-7, with 9 nucleotides matching TRBD2. Germline V CDR1 and CDR2: SGHTA, FQGNSA. The CDR3 has 14 residues. J lost 1 base, V lost 3 bases, and 1 base had no gene match. CDR3 in amino acids: CASSFLAGSYEQYF. DNA for the CDR3: TGTGCCAGCAGCTTTCTAGCGGGGTCCTACGAGCAGTACTTC.

The chain is built from TRBV15 and TRBJ2-7; 10 nucleotides agree with TRBD2. The CDR3 contains 17 residues. From germline, CDR1 is LNHNV and CDR2 YYDKDF (reference sequence). The ends lost 1 base at V and 5 bases at J; junction bases unmatched: 11. Here the CDR3 reads CATSRVALAGLGNEQYF. The CDR3 DNA sequence: TGTGCCACCAGCAGAGTGGCACTAGCGGGGCTGGGGAACGAGCAGTACTTC.

CDR3 sequence (DNA): TGTGCCTGGAGTTATAGCGGGAGTCCCTACAATGAGCAGTTCTTC. Its protein is CAWSYSGSPYNEQFF. The V call is TRBV30, the J call TRBJ2-1; the match to TRBD2 covers 9 bases. The germline CDR1 and CDR2 sequences are GTSNPN and SVGIG (reference sequence). The CDR3 runs to 15 residues. Losses at the gene ends were 2 bases for V and 2 bases for J; bases not matched to a gene: 4.

The chain employs TRBV5-4 and TRBJ2-7, with a weak D call TRBD1 (5 bases). Germline V gene lookup returns CDR1 SGHNT and CDR2 YYREEE (reference sequence). V lost 7 bases and J lost 6, with 17 bases in between. The CDR3 covers 13 residues. CDR3 DNA: TGTGCCAGCGGCGGACACCGGACCGGCGAGCAGTACTTC. It codes for CASGGHRTGEQYF.

The chain joins TRBV2 to TRBJ2-7; 7 nucleotides line up with TRBD1. This CDR3 region has 13 residues. Germline V CDR1 and CDR2: SNHLY, FYNNEI. J lost 4 bases, V lost 6 bases, and 6 bases had no gene match. CDR3 nucleotide sequence: TGTGCCAGCAGCGGGACAGAGAGATACGAGCAGTACTTC. It yields the protein CASSGTERYEQYF.

The chain couples TRBV12-5 to TRBJ1-2; tentatively, D is TRBD1 (5 bases). Trimming cost V 6 bases and J 8 bases, with 16 bases left between them. The CDR3 loop spans 13 amino acids. Germline-derived CDR1 and CDR2 are LGHNT and FRNRAP. CDR3 loop: CASGNAGVLGYTF. The CDR3 DNA sequence: TGTGCTAGTGGAAATGCGGGGGTATTGGGCTACACCTTC.

The chain has TRBV6-6 and TRBJ2-7; 7 positions agree with TRBD2. J was trimmed by 2 bases and V by 4 bases; bases with no gene match: 5. There are 14 residues in the CDR3. Germline V gene lookup returns CDR1 MNHNY and CDR2 SVGAGI (reference sequence). The CDR3, as DNA: TGTGCCAGCAGTTTCGCGGGAGCCACCTACGAGCAGTACTTC. Translation gives CASSFAGATYEQYF.

The V call is TRBV7-2, the J call TRBJ1-4; D is unclear. The CDR3 contains 13 residues. Trimming removed 1 base from V and 6 bases from J, with 6 bases in between. The germline gives CDR1 SGHTA, CDR2 FQGNSA. In DNA, the CDR3 is TGTGCCAGCAGCTTAGTGGCAGATGAAAAACTGTTTTTT. This translates into CASSLVADEKLFF.

The J gene is TRBJ2-1, the V gene TRBV5-1, with TRBD2 matching over 11 bases. J lost 6 bases, V lost 4 bases, and 9 bases had no gene match. The CDR3 covers 16 residues. From germline, CDR1 is SGHRS and CDR2 YFSETQ. The CDR3 sequence: CASSPITSGRSNEQFF. CDR3 DNA sequence: TGCGCCAGCAGCCCGATAACTAGCGGGAGAAGCAATGAGCAGTTCTTC.

The table lists this clone with a count of one. The genes are TRBV4-1 and TRBJ1-2; no clear D. Between the trimmed V and J ends, which lost 1 base and 5 bases, there was a span of 14 bases. The CDR3 consists of 15 residues. In germline, CDR1 is MGHRA, CDR2 YSYEKL. The CDR3 reads CASSQGMATGYGYTF. The CDR3 DNA follows: TGCGCCAGCAGCCAAGGGATGGCCACGGGGTATGGCTACACCTTC.

The V and J genes are TRBV6-5 and TRBJ2-5, with D possibly matching TRBD1 (6 bases). The CDR3 runs to 14 residues. V shed 5 bases and J shed 0 bases, with 10 bases lying between them. Germline loops: CDR1 MNHEY, CDR2 SVGAGI. The CDR3 region has the DNA TGTGCCAGCAGTCCGACAGGTTACCAAGAGACCCAGTACTTC. This gives the protein CASSPTGYQETQYF.

This chain links TRBV28 with TRBJ2-2; 9 bases map to TRBD2. This CDR3 region has 15 residues. CDR1 is MDHEN, CDR2 SYDVKM, per germline. With V trimmed by 6 bases and J by 5 bases, 7 bases remained unmatched. The CDR3 protein is CASRKSGRSTGELFF. For the CDR3, the DNA is TGTGCCAGCAGAAAAAGCGGGAGGTCGACCGGGGAGCTGTTTTTT.

The chain recombines TRBV29-1 with TRBJ1-4; no firm D call. CDR3 length equals 13 residues. V was trimmed by 4 bases and J by 7 bases, leaving 13 bases between them. The germline CDR1 and CDR2 sequences are SQVTM and ANQGSEA. The CDR3 nucleotides read TGCAGCGTTGGGTGGCCTCGGGGTGAAAAACTGTTTTTT. It translates to CSVGWPRGEKLFF.

The V call is TRBV5-1, the J call TRBJ1-2, with D perhaps matching TRBD1 (5 bases). CDR3 length equals 13 residues. Germline CDR1 and CDR2: SGHRS and YFSETQ. Trimming cost V 5 bases and J 6 bases, with 14 bases left between them. The CDR3 region has the DNA TGCGCCAGCAGTAACGGACAAGGGAATGGCTACACCTTC. It encodes CASSNGQGNGYTF.

The V and J genes are TRBV28 and TRBJ2-2; 7 bases line up with TRBD2. Germline loops: CDR1 MDHEN, CDR2 SYDVKM. V lost 4 bases and J lost 3; bases outside the gene matches: 8. The CDR3 totals 16 residues. CDR3 residues: CASSSPMTSYTGELFF. The CDR3 DNA is TGTGCCAGCAGTTCCCCAATGACTAGCTACACCGGGGAGCTGTTTTTT.

The chain employs TRBV18 and TRBJ2-7; TRBD2 is a possible D gene (5 bases). There are 13 residues in the CDR3. Germline V gene sequence: CDR1 KGHSH, CDR2 LQKENI. The V gene lost 1 base and the J gene lost 4 bases, with 8 bases spanning the gap. The CDR3 DNA follows: TGTGCCAGCTCACCACAAGAGGGATACGAGCAGTACTTC. It codes for CASSPQEGYEQYF.

This chain joins TRBV11-2 and TRBJ2-5, with 11 bases identical to TRBD2. Unmatched junction bases numbered 8, after V lost 1 base and J lost 4 bases. This CDR3 spans 17 amino acids. Looked up from germline, CDR1 is SGHAT and CDR2 is FQNNGV. CDR3 in amino acids: CASSLGLLAGEGETQYF. DNA for the CDR3: TGTGCCAGCAGCTTAGGCCTACTAGCGGGAGAGGGAGAGACCCAGTACTTC.

This clone was picked up one time. The genes are TRBV10-1 and TRBJ2-7, with a weak D call TRBD2 (6 bases). V was clipped by 7 bases and J by 2 bases, with 18 bases between them. Germline assignment: CDR1 WNHNN and CDR2 SYGVQD (reference sequence). This CDR3 contains 15 residues. The CDR3 here is CASKRRLGLPYEQYF. DNA for the CDR3: TGCGCCAGCAAGAGGAGACTAGGTCTCCCCTACGAGCAGTACTTC.

V usage is TRBV7-9 and J usage is TRBJ1-5; 7 bases are a match to TRBD1. The CDR3 consists of 14 residues. Germline V CDR1 and CDR2: SEHNR, FQNEAQ (reference sequence). Germline trimming cut 8 bases from V and 2 bases from J; bases unmatched to any gene: 6. DNA of the CDR3: TGTGCCAGCGGCCAAGGGGGCGGCAATCAGCCCCAGCATTTT. Translated, it gives CASGQGGGNQPQHF.

The J gene is TRBJ2-1, the V gene TRBV19; possible D gene TRBD1, 6 bases. Germline V lookup: CDR1 LNHDA, CDR2 SQIVND (reference sequence). The V and J ends lost 4 bases and 5 bases respectively, with 9 bases between them. CDR3 length: 13 amino acids. CDR3 DNA sequence: TGTGCCAGTAGTAAGAGGACAGACAATGAGCAGTTCTTC. This sequence encodes CASSKRTDNEQFF.

V usage is TRBV14 and J usage is TRBJ1-5; no clear D gene. Trimming removed 2 bases from V and 0 bases from J, with 11 bases in between. The germline V gene encodes CDR1 SGHDN and CDR2 FVKESK. This CDR3 has 16 amino acids. CDR3 nucleotide sequence: TGTGCCAGCAGCCAATACCGATGGCTTAGCAATCAGCCCCAGCATTTT. This sequence encodes CASSQYRWLSNQPQHF.

This clone has more than one count but fewer than ten. The rearrangement links TRBV7-9 to TRBJ1-1; 7 nucleotides line up with TRBD1. This CDR3 contains 15 residues. V was clipped by 1 base and J by 4 bases; unmatched bases: 6. CDR1 is SEHNR and CDR2 is FQNEAQ in the germline V gene (reference sequence). The CDR3 bases are TGTGCCAGCAGCTTAGGATGGGCAGGGGGCACTGAAGCTTTCTTT. Its translation: CASSLGWAGGTEAFF.

As to this clone: Sequence at one end of the junction differs from germline and may be a read error. V usage is TRBV5-1 and J usage is TRBJ2-1; 7 bases map to TRBD2. Per the germline V gene, CDR1 is SGHRS and CDR2 is YFSETQ. The CDR3 consists of 14 residues. The CDR3 bases are TGCGCCAGCAGCTTGGGGCCCGATTCGGGAGGCTCAGTCTTC. Protein: CASSLGPDSGGSVF.

Concerning this clone itself: The junction and the germline gene differ at one end; a read error may be behind it. The rearrangement joins TRBV7-9 to TRBJ2-5, with 8 nucleotides matching TRBD1. Per germline, CDR1 SEHNR and CDR2 FQNEAQ (reference sequence). There are 13 residues in the CDR3. The CDR3 nucleotides read TGTTCCAGCAGCTTACCGACGGACAGGGAACAGTACTTC. Its translation: CSSSLPTDREQYF. Full variable domain (rest looked up from reference TRBV7-9 and TRBJ2-5): DTGVSQNPRHKITKRGQNVTFRCDPISEHNRLYWYRQTLGQGPEFLTYFQNEAQLEKSRLLSDRFSAERPKGSFSTLEIQRTEQGDSAMYLCSSSLPTDREQYFGPGTRLLVL.

Only a few counts were recorded for this clone. This chain links TRBV6-1 with TRBJ2-5; D may be TRBD1 (6 bases). The CDR3 consists of 14 residues. Looked up from germline, CDR1 is MNHNS and CDR2 is SASEGT. V was cut by 7 bases and J by 2 bases, with 14 bases left in between. The CDR3: CASTKGRGQETQYF. The CDR3 DNA reads as TGTGCCAGCACCAAGGGTAGGGGGCAAGAGACCCAGTACTTC.

The gene calls are TRBV11-2 and TRBJ2-2, with D perhaps matching TRBD2 (7 bases). Germline lookup yields CDR1 SGHAT and CDR2 FQNNGV. The germline V and J ends were trimmed by 2 bases and 4 bases, with 11 bases remaining between them. CDR3 size: 15 residues. CDR3 sequence reads: CASSLPGGGTGELFF. The CDR3 DNA follows: TGTGCCAGCAGCTTACCGGGGGGCGGCACCGGGGAGCTGTTTTTT.

This clone has more than one count but fewer than ten. The V and J genes are TRBV10-3 and TRBJ2-7, with a possible D match to TRBD2 (5 bases). The CDR3 is 15 residues long. V lost 0 bases to trimming and J lost 4 bases, with 13 bases between them. Germline CDR1 and CDR2: ENHRY and SYGVKD. CDR3 protein: CAISESEAEGYEQYF. The CDR3 nucleotides read TGTGCCATCAGTGAGTCGGAGGCAGAAGGATACGAGCAGTACTTC.

The rearrangement uses TRBV11-2 and TRBJ1-2; D perhaps matches TRBD1 (6 bases). CDR3 length equals 16 residues. V lost 5 bases, J lost 2 bases, and 18 bases lay in between. Germline V gives CDR1 SGHAT, CDR2 FQNNGV. The CDR3 here is CASSPSTGRINYGYTF. CDR3 DNA: TGTGCCAGCAGCCCTTCGACAGGACGAATCAACTATGGCTACACCTTC. The variable domain in full, with the rest retrieved from reference TRBV11-2 and TRBJ1-2, is EAGVAQSPRYKIIEKRQSVAFWCNPISGHATLYWYQQILGQGPKLLIQFQNNGVVDDSQLPKDRFSAERLKGVDSTLKIQPAKLEDSAVYLCASSPSTGRINYGYTFGSGTRLTVV.

This clone has more than one count but fewer than ten. CDR3 bases: TGCGCCAGCAGCAACCATAGACAGGGAGTGGGGCAGTACTTC. This gives the protein CASSNHRQGVGQYF. The rearrangement joins TRBV5-1 to TRBJ2-7; 7 nucleotides agree with TRBD1. Germline trimming cut 4 bases from V and 9 bases from J; bases unmatched to any gene: 13. Germline V gives CDR1 SGHRS, CDR2 YFSETQ. This CDR3 is 14 amino acids long.

This chain links TRBV28 with TRBJ1-2; tentatively, D is TRBD1 (6 bases). Germline V lookup: CDR1 MDHEN, CDR2 SYDVKM. This CDR3 has 13 amino acids. Trimming stripped 2 bases from V and 13 bases from J, with 17 bases between. The CDR3 DNA is TGTGCCAGCAGTTTACCAGGGGCGCAAATCTTCACCTTC. It codes for CASSLPGAQIFTF.

This clone is judged medium-sized (0.01 to 0.1%). The CDR3 bases are TGCAGCGTTGTGGAGGGGCCGAACACTGAAGCTTTCTTT. This gives the protein CSVVEGPNTEAFF. J is TRBJ1-1 and V is TRBV29-1, with TRBD1 as a possible D gene (5 bases). This CDR3 region has 13 residues. The V end was cut by 4 bases, the J end by 1 base, with 10 bases between. The germline V gene encodes CDR1 SQVTM and CDR2 ANQGSEA.

This clone was picked up a small number of times. This chain uses TRBV5-1 with TRBJ1-1, with D possibly TRBD1 on 6 matching bases. Germline-derived CDR1 and CDR2 are SGHRS and YFSETQ. The CDR3 runs to 16 residues. V gave up 0 bases and J gave up 3 bases, with 15 bases separating them. CDR3 protein: CASSLASGVGYTEAFF. CDR3 DNA: TGCGCCAGCAGCTTGGCCTCAGGGGTAGGGTACACTGAAGCTTTCTTT.